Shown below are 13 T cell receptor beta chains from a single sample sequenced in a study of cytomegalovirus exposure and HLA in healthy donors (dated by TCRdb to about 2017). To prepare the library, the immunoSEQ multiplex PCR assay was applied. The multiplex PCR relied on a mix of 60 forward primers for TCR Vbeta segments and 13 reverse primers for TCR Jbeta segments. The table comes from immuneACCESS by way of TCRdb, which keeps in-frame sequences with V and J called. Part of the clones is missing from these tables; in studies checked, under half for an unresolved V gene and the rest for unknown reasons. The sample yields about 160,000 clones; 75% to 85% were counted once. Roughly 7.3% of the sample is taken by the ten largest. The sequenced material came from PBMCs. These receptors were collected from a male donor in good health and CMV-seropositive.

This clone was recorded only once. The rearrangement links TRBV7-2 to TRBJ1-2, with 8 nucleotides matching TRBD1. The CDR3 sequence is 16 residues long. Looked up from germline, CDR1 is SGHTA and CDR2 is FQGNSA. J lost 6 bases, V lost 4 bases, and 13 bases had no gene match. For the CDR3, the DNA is TGTGCCAGCAGCTGGAAGGCAGGGGGCCTTCGGGATGGCTACACCTTC. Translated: CASSWKAGGLRDGYTF.

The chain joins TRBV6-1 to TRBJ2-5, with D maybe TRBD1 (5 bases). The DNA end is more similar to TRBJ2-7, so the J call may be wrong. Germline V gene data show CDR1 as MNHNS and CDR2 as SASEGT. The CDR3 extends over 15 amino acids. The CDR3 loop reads CATTVRELRTYEQYF. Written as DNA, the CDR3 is TGTGCCACCACAGTCAGGGAATTAAGGACCTACGAGCAGTACTTC.

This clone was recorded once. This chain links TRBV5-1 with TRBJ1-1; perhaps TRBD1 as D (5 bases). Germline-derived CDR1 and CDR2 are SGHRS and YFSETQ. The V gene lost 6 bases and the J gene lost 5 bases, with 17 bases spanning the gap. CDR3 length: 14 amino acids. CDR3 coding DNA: TGCGCCAGCATCCTCACCCCCGGGGGGACTGAAGCTTTCTTT. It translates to CASILTPGGTEAFF.

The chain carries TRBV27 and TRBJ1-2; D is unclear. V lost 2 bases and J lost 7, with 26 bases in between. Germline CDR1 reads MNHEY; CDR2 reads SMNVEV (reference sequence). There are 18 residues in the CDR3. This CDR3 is CASSLKGFVGGRQVGYTF. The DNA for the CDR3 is TGTGCCAGCAGTTTAAAAGGATTCGTAGGAGGGCGGCAAGTTGGCTACACCTTC.

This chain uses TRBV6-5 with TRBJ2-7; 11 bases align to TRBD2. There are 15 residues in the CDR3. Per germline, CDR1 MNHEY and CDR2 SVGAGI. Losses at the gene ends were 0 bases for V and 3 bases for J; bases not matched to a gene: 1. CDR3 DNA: TGTGCCAGCAGTTACTCTAGCGGGGGGGTCTACGAGCAGTACTTC. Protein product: CASSYSSGGVYEQYF.

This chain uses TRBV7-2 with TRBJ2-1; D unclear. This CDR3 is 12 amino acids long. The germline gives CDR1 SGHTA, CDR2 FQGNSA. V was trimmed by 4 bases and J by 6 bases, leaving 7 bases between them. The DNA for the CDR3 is TGTGCCAGCAGCTCGCTATTCAATGAGCAGTTCTTC. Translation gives CASSSLFNEQFF.

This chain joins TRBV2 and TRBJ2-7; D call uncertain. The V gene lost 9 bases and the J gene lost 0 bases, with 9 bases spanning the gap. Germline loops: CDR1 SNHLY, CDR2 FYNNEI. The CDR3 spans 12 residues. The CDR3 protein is CASCGVSYEQYF. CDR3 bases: TGTGCCAGTTGCGGAGTCTCCTACGAGCAGTACTTC.

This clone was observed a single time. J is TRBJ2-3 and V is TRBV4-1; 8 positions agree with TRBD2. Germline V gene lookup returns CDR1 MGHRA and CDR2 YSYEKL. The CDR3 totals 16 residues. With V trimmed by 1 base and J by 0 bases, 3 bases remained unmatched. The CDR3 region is CASSQGASGSTDTQYF. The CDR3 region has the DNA TGCGCCAGCAGCCAAGGGGCTAGCGGGAGCACAGATACGCAGTATTTT.

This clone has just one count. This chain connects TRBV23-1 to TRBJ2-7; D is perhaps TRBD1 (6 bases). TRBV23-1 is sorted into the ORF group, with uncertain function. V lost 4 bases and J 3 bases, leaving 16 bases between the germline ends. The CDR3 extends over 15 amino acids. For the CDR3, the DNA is TGCGCCAGCAGTCCCAGGGGAGTTTGGGACTACGAGCAGTACTTC. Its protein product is CASSPRGVWDYEQYF.

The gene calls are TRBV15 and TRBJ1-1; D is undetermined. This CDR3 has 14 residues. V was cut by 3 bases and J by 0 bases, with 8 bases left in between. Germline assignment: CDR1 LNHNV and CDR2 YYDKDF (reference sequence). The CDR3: CATSRRRVNTEAFF. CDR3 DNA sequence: TGTGCCACCAGCAGGAGGCGGGTGAACACTGAAGCTTTCTTT.

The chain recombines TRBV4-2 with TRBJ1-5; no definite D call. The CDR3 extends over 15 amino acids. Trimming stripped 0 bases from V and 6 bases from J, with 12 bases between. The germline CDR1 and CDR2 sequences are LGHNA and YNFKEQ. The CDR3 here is CASSQDVGRGQPQHF. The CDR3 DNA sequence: TGTGCCAGCAGCCAAGATGTGGGCCGTGGTCAGCCCCAGCATTTT.

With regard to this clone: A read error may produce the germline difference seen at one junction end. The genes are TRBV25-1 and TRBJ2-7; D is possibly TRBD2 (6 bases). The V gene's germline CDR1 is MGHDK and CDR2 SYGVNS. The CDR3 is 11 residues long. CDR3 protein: CAGSAGYEQYF. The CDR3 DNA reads TGTGCCGGCAGTGCGGGGTACGAGCAGTACTTC.

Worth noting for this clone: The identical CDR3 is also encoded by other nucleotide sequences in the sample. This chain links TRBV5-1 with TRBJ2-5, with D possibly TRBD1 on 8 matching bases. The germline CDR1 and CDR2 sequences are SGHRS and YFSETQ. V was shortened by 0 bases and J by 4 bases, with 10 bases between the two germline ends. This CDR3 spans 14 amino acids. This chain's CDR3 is CASSLDRGGETQYF. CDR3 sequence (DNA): TGCGCCAGCAGCTTGGACAGGGGGGGAGAGACCCAGTACTTC.